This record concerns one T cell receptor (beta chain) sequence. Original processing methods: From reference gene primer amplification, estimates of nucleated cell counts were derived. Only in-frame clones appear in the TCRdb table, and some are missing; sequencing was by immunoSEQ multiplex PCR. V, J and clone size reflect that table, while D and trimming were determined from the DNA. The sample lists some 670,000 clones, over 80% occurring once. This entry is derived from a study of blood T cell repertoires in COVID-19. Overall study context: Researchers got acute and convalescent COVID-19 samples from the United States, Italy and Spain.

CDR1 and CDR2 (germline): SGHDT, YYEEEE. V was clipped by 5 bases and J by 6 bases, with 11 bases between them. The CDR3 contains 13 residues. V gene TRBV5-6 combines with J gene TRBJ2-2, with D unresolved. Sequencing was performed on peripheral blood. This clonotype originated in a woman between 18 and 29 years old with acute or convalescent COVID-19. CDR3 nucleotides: TGTGCCAGCAGACTAAGGTTGGCCGGGGAGCTGTTTTTT. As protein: CASRLRLAGELFF.